This entry describes one TCR beta chain. Its antigen is unknown. This record comes from a study of cytomegalovirus exposure and HLA in healthy donors. With V trimmed by 7 bases and J by 3 bases, 11 bases remained unmatched. CDR1 and CDR2 from the germline V gene are SNHLY and FYNNEI. There are 15 residues in the CDR3. Study-wide points: Later genetic work tied a missense DCLRE1C variant to beta-chain V and J trimming.

Use of 60 Vbeta and 13 Jbeta primers characterized the PCR. Measured with immunoSEQ multiplex PCR; TCRdb has only the in-frame clones, and not every one. The top ten hold 5% to 7.5% of the sample, which has under 150,000 clones, approximately 80% seen once. This receptor was identified in a woman aged 40 to 49 in good health and CMV-seropositive. Sequencing was carried out using PBMCs. The chain uses TRBV2 and TRBJ1-1; 7 nucleotides match TRBD1. CDR3 region: CASTRRRDSYTEAFF. The CDR3 DNA sequence: TGTGCCAGCACTCGAAGGAGGGACAGTTACACTGAAGCTTTCTTT.